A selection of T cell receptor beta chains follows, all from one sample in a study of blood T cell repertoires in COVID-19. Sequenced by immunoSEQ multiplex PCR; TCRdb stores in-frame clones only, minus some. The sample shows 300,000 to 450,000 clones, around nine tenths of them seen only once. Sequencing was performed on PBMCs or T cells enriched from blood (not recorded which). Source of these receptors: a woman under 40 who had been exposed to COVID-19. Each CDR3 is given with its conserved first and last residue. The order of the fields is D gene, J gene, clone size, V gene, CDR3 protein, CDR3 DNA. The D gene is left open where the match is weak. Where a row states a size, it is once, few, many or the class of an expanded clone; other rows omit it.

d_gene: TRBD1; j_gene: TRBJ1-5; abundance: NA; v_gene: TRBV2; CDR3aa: CASSWDSLQPQHF; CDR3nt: TGTGCCAGCAGTTGGGACAGCCTTCAGCCCCAGCATTTT
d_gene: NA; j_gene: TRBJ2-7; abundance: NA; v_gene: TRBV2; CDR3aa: CASSEDGTFSYEQYF; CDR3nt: TGTGCCAGCAGTGAAGATGGGACATTTTCCTACGAGCAGTACTTC
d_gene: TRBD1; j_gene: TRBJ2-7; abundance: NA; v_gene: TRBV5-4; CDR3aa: CASSIGQGSYEQYF; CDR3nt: TGTGCCAGCAGCATCGGACAGGGCTCCTACGAGCAGTACTTC
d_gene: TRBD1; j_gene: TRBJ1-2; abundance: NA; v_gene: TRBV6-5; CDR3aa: CASRTQQGVYGYTF; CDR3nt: TGTGCCAGCAGGACACAGCAGGGGGTCTATGGCTACACCTTC
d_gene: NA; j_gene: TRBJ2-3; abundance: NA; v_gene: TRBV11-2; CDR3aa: CASSLRAGATDTQYF; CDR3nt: TGTGCCAGCAGCTTGCGGGCAGGGGCCACAGATACGCAGTATTTT
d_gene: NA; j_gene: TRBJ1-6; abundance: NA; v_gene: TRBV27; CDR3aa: CASHGTGTDYNSPLHF; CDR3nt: TGTGCCAGCCACGGGACCGGGACTGACTATAATTCACCCCTCCACTTT
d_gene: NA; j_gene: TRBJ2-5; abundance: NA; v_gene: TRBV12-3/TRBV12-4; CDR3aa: CASSYQRKETQYF; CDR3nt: TGTGCCAGCAGTTACCAGCGGAAAGAGACCCAGTACTTC
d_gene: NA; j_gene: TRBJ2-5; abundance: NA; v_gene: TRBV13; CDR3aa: CASSPRQIRYQETQYF; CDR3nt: TGTGCCAGCAGCCCTCGACAGATCAGATACCAAGAGACCCAGTACTTC
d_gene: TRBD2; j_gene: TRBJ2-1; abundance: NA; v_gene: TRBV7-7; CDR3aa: CASSPGLGVGDEQFF; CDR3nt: TGTGCCAGCAGCCCGGGACTAGGGGTGGGCGATGAGCAGTTCTTC
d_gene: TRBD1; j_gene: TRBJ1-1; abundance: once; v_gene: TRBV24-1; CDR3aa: CATSETGGPNTEAFF; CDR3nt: TGTGCCACCAGTGAAACAGGGGGCCCGAACACTGAAGCTTTCTTT
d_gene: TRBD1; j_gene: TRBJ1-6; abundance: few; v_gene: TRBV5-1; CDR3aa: CASSSDRDNSPLHF; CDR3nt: TGCGCCAGCAGCTCGGACAGGGACAATTCACCCCTCCACTTT
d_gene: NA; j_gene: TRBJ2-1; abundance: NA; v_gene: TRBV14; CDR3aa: CASSQDPVRNEQFF; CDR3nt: TGTGCCAGCAGCCAAGATCCAGTGCGGAATGAGCAGTTCTTC
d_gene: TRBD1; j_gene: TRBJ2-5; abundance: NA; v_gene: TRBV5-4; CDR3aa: CASSPQPPGGERETQYF; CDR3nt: TGTGCCAGCAGCCCCCAACCCCCAGGGGGCGAGCGGGAGACCCAGTACTTC
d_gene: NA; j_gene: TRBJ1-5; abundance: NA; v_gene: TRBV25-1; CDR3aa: CASRLLYTGKNQPQHF; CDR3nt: TGTGCCAGCAGGCTCCTATACACAGGGAAAAATCAGCCCCAGCATTTT
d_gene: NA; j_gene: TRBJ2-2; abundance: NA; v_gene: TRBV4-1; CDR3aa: CASSQDPQGGTGELFF; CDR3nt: TGCGCCAGCAGCCAAGATCCCCAGGGGGGAACCGGGGAGCTGTTTTTT
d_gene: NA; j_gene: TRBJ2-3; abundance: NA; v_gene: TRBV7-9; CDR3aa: CASSLVTRGTDTQYF; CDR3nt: TGTGCCAGCAGCTTAGTAACTCGGGGCACAGATACGCAGTATTTT
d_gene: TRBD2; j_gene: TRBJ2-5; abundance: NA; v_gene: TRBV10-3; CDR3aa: CAISLAGQETQYF; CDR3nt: TGTGCCATCAGCTTAGCGGGGCAAGAGACCCAGTACTTC
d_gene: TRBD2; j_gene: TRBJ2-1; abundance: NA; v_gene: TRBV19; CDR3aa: CASSTSGAYNEQFF; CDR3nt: TGTGCCAGTAGCACTAGCGGAGCCTACAATGAGCAGTTCTTC
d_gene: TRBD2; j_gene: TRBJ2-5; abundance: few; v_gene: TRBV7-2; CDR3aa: CASSLGARGGETQYF; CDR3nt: TGTGCCAGCAGCTTAGGGGCCCGGGGGGGAGAGACCCAGTACTTC
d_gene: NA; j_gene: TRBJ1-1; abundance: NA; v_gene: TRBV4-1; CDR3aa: CASSQGWGGGTEAFF; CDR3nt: TGCGCCAGCAGCCAAGGGTGGGGGGGTGGCACTGAAGCTTTCTTT
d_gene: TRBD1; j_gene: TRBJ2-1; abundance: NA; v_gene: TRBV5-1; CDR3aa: CASSITGDNEQFF; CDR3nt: TGCGCCAGCAGCATAACAGGGGACAATGAGCAGTTCTTC
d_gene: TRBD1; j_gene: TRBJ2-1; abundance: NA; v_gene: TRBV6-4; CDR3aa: CASSDSGTGRDEQFF; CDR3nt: TGTGCCAGCAGTGACTCGGGGACAGGGAGGGATGAGCAGTTCTTC
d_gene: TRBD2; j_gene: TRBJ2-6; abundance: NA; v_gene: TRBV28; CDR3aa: CASGRESGANVLTF; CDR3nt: TGTGCCAGTGGGAGGGAATCCGGGGCCAACGTCCTGACTTTC
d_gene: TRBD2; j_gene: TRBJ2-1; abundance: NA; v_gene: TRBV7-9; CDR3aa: CASSLRLADNEQFF; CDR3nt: TGTGCCAGCAGCTTAAGACTAGCGGACAATGAGCAGTTCTTC
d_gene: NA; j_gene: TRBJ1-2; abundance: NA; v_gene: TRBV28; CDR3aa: CASSPAGYGYTF; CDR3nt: TGTGCCAGCAGCCCCGCGGGTTATGGCTACACCTTC
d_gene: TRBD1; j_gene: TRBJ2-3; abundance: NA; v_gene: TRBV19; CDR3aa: CASSPTGAGTQYF; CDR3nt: TGTGCCAGTAGTCCTACAGGGGCGGGCACGCAGTATTTT
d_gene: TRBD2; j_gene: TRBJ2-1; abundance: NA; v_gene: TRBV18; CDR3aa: CASSTGTSGYNEQFF; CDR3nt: TGTGCCAGCTCAACCGGGACTAGCGGATACAATGAGCAGTTCTTC
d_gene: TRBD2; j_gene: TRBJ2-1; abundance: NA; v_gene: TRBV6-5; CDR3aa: CASSWDVGRKNNEQFF; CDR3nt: TGTGCCAGCAGTTGGGACGTCGGGAGGAAAAACAATGAGCAGTTCTTC
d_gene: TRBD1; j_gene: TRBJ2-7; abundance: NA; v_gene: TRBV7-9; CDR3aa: CASSPPLGQVRSYEQYF; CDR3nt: TGTGCCAGCAGCCCCCCCCTAGGACAGGTTCGCTCCTACGAGCAGTACTTC
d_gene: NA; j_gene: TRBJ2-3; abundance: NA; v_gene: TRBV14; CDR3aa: CASSPAGRGDTQYF; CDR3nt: TGTGCCAGCAGCCCCGCAGGGCGGGGAGATACGCAGTATTTT
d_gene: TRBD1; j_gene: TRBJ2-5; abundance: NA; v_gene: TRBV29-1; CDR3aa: CSVNRGQETQYF; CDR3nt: TGCAGCGTAAACAGGGGGCAAGAGACCCAGTACTTC
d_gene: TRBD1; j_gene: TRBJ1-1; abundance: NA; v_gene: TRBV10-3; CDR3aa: CASTNRDRVLGEGTEAFF; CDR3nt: TGTGCCAGTACAAACCGGGACAGGGTTTTGGGGGAGGGCACTGAAGCTTTCTTT
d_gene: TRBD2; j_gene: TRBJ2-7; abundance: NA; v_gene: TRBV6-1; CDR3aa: CASSEAGTRSYEQYF; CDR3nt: TGTGCCAGCAGTGAAGCTGGGACTAGGTCCTACGAGCAGTACTTC
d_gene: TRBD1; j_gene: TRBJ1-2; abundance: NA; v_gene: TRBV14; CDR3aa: CASSSGGRRGYTF; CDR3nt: TGTGCCAGCAGCTCAGGGGGAAGGAGGGGCTACACCTTC
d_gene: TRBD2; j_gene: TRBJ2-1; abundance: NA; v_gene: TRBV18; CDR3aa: CASSPPGLAGLGSSYNEQFF; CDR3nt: TGTGCCAGCTCACCACCGGGACTAGCGGGATTGGGGAGCTCCTACAATGAGCAGTTCTTC
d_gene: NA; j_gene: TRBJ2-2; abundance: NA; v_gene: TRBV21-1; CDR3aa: CASSARGPGELFF; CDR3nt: TGTGCCAGCAGCGCCAGGGGTCCCGGGGAGCTGTTTTTT
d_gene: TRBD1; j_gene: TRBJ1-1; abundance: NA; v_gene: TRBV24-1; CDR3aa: CATSDRPGQGRTEAFF; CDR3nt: TGTGCCACCAGTGATCGACCGGGACAGGGTCGCACTGAAGCTTTCTTT
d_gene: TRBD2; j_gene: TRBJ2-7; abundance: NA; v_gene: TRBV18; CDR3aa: CASSPLELAGTVREQYF; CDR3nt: TGTGCCAGCTCACCCCTAGAACTAGCGGGAACGGTCCGCGAGCAGTACTTC
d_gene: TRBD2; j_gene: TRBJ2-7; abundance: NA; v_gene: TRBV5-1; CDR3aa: CASSLRGLAGGPRTYEQYF; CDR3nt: TGCGCCAGCAGCTTACGTGGTCTAGCGGGAGGGCCCAGAACCTACGAGCAGTACTTC
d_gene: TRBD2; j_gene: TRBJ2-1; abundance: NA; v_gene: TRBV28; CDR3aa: CASSFWRASGSEQFF; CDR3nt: TGTGCCAGCAGTTTCTGGAGGGCTAGCGGGAGTGAGCAGTTCTTC
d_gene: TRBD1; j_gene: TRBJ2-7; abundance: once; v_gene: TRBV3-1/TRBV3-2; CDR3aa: CASSHRTGGSYEQYF; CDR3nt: TGTGCCAGCAGCCACAGGACAGGTGGTTCCTACGAGCAGTACTTC